This passage covers 25 T cell receptor beta chains from one sample sequenced in a study of response to subunit inactivated influenza vaccine (dated by TCRdb to the late 2010s). The method was RT-PCR. Sequencing was performed on an Illumina HiSeq 2500. The public reads were quality trimmed at Q25 with fastp and then assembled into clones with MiXCR by TCRdb, keeping productive beta chains. Each CDR3 protein gets just one entry, which takes the most common genes and DNA from the rows behind it. For this sample there are around 480,000 distinct CDR3 sequences; roughly 11% appear just once. Of the sample, roughly 12% falls within the top ten clones. The time point label, read with the paper, signifies: approximately 40 days after influenza vaccine administration. Sequencing was performed on PBMCs from blood, taken about 40 days after vaccination. These receptors originate from a man in his fifties who received an inactivated influenza vaccine. Donor details come from another sample of the same person, matched by shared clones.

J is TRBJ2-2 and V is TRBV7-2; D unclear. The V gene lost 1 base and the J gene lost 4 bases, with 7 bases spanning the gap. Germline CDR1 reads SGHTA; CDR2 reads FQGNSA. CDR3 length: 14 amino acids. The CDR3 region is CASSLELFTGELFF. DNA of the CDR3: TGTGCCAGCAGCTTAGAACTCTTCACCGGGGAGCTGTTTTTT.

CDR3 sequence reads: CSARGVARGASDTQYF. The CDR3 bases are TGCAGTGCTAGGGGGGTGGCGAGGGGGGCTTCAGATACGCAGTATTTT. The chain joins TRBV20-1 to TRBJ2-3; D may correspond to TRBD1 or TRBD2 (6 bases each). The CDR3 runs 16 residues. Trimming removed 3 bases from V and 4 bases from J, with 20 bases in between. Germline-derived CDR1 and CDR2 are DFQATT and SNEGSKA (reference sequence).

Many counts were recorded for this clonotype. The V gene is TRBV6-1, the J gene TRBJ1-2; 9 bases align to TRBD1. The CDR3 contains 16 residues. The ends lost 5 bases at V and 0 bases at J; junction bases unmatched: 7. Germline lookup yields CDR1 MNHNS and CDR2 SASEGT. In nucleotides, the CDR3 is TGTGCCAGCAGTCGGACAGGGGTGACCTCTAACTATGGCTACACCTTC. Protein: CASSRTGVTSNYGYTF.

This clonotype has ten or more counts. The chain joins TRBV29-1 to TRBJ2-2; 10 bases agree with TRBD2. Per germline, CDR1 SQVTM and CDR2 ANQGSEA. V shed 4 bases and J 5 bases; nucleotides not matched to a gene: 1. The CDR3 consists of 13 residues. The CDR3 nucleotides read TGCAGCGTTGGGACTAGCGGTACCGGGGAGCTGTTTTTT. Protein product: CSVGTSGTGELFF.

This clonotype was recorded many times. This chain joins TRBV10-3 and TRBJ2-1, with a weak D call TRBD2 (6 bases). This CDR3 is 14 amino acids long. CDR1 ENHRY and CDR2 SYGVKD come from the germline V gene. V was pared by 0 bases and J by 6 bases, with 9 bases between. The CDR3 sequence: CAISESGDFNEQFF. The CDR3 bases are TGTGCCATCAGTGAGTCGGGGGACTTCAATGAGCAGTTCTTC.

The rearrangement links TRBV20-1 to TRBJ2-7; 12 bases are shared with TRBD2. The germline CDR1 and CDR2 sequences are DFQATT and SNEGSKA (reference sequence). The V segment lost 5 bases and the J segment 6 bases; nucleotides outside the gene matches: 11. The CDR3 is 15 amino acids. CDR3 amino acids: CSADIASGGAGEQYF. In DNA form, the CDR3 reads TGCAGTGCTGACATAGCTAGCGGGGGGGCGGGCGAGCAGTACTTC.

This clonotype was found many times. The chain couples TRBV6-5 to TRBJ2-1, with a weak D call TRBD2 (6 bases). The germline V gene has CDR1 MNHEY and CDR2 SVGAGI. V dropped 0 bases and J dropped 10 bases, with 10 bases sitting between them. This CDR3 is 13 amino acids long. The CDR3, as DNA: TGTGCCAGCAGTTACTCTTTAGCGGCGGAGCAGTTCTTC. It encodes CASSYSLAAEQFF.

The chain uses TRBV7-8 and TRBJ1-2, with D maybe TRBD1 (6 bases). V lost 11 bases and J lost 2, with 15 bases in between. This CDR3 has 13 amino acids. Germline V lookup: CDR1 SGHVS, CDR2 FQNEAQ. CDR3 amino acids: CASGQGSNYGYTF. The CDR3 DNA is TGTGCCTCGGGGCAGGGGTCCAACTATGGCTACACCTTC.

The chain uses TRBV6-2 or TRBV6-3 and TRBJ1-1; TRBD1 agrees at 7 bases. The V and J ends lost 11 bases and 0 bases, in that order; junction bases with no gene match: 6. The CDR3 loop spans 13 amino acids. Looked up from germline, CDR1 is MNHEY and CDR2 is SVGEGT. The CDR3 DNA reads TGTGCCCTGAGACAGGGACTGAACACTGAAGCTTTCTTT. This gives the protein CALRQGLNTEAFF.

Comment on this clonotype: An end of the junction differs from the germline gene, which may be a read error. V gene TRBV14 combines with J gene TRBJ2-7, with 8 positions matching TRBD1. Germline loops: CDR1 SGHDN, CDR2 FVKESK. The CDR3 contains 13 residues. The CDR3 DNA reads as TGTGCCAGCAGCCAAGTGACAGGGGTCGAGCAGTCCTTC. Translation: CASSQVTGVEQSF.

This chain connects TRBV20-1 to TRBJ1-1; tentatively, D is TRBD1 (5 bases). Germline CDR1 reads DFQATT; CDR2 reads SNEGSKA (reference sequence). V dropped 2 bases and J dropped 5 bases, with 18 bases sitting between them. This CDR3 spans 15 amino acids. The CDR3 sequence: CSARRDGSLLTEAFF. The CDR3 region has the DNA TGCAGTGCTAGAAGGGACGGCTCCCTCCTGACTGAAGCTTTCTTT.

This clonotype was seen a few times. The chain recombines TRBV20-1 with TRBJ2-5; 8 bases map to TRBD2. This CDR3 spans 15 amino acids. Unmatched junction bases numbered 15, after V lost 3 bases and J lost 9 bases. Per germline, CDR1 DFQATT and CDR2 SNEGSKA (reference sequence). CDR3 loop: CSASTNSGGPLAQYF. The CDR3 DNA reads as TGCAGTGCTAGCACAAATTCGGGGGGGCCATTGGCCCAGTACTTC.

About this clonotype: A much larger clone lies a single base off, so this may be a read error. This chain uses TRBV7-2 with TRBJ2-3; no reliable D call. Looked up from germline, CDR1 is SGHTA and CDR2 is FQGNSA. The length of the CDR3 is 14 residues. The CDR3 sequence: CASILGVSTDTQYF. CDR3 coding DNA: TGTGCCAGCATCTTAGGAGTGAGCACAGATACGCAGTATTTT.

This clonotype was picked up many times. The V gene is TRBV7-2, the J gene TRBJ2-2, with D uncertain. Germline V CDR1 and CDR2: SGHTA, FQGNSA. The V end lost 5 bases, the J end lost 6 bases, and 10 bases lay between the germline ends. The CDR3 is made up of 13 amino acids. CDR3 bases: TGTGCCAGCAGCCGCCAGTCGGCCGGGGAGCTGTTTTTT. Amino acid sequence: CASSRQSAGELFF.

This clonotype was counted many times. J is TRBJ1-2 and V is TRBV20-1, with D tentatively TRBD1 (6 bases). Germline CDR1 is DFQATT and CDR2 is SNEGSKA (reference sequence). There are 13 residues in the CDR3. V dropped 3 bases and J dropped 7 bases, with 15 bases sitting between them. The CDR3 loop is CSARADSRGGYTF. CDR3 nucleotide sequence: TGCAGTGCTAGGGCGGACAGCCGGGGTGGCTACACCTTC.

This clonotype was observed a few times. The V and J genes are TRBV4-2 and TRBJ2-7; D may be TRBD1 (5 bases). The V end lost 0 bases, the J end lost 1 base, and 16 bases lay between the germline ends. The germline V gene encodes CDR1 LGHNA and CDR2 YNFKEQ. The CDR3 loop spans 17 amino acids. Here the CDR3 reads CASSQDQIGHPSYEQYF. In DNA form, the CDR3 reads TGTGCCAGCAGCCAAGATCAAATAGGACATCCGTCCTACGAGCAGTACTTC.

This clonotype has only a few counts. The rearrangement uses TRBV5-1 and TRBJ2-6; D gene uncertain. This CDR3 has 15 residues. Germline CDR1 reads SGHRS; CDR2 reads YFSETQ. V was pared by 4 bases and J by 2 bases, with 10 bases between. The DNA for the CDR3 is TGCGCCAGCAGCCCTCCTTGGGCTGGGGCCAACGTCCTGACTTTC. It specifies CASSPPWAGANVLTF.

There are a few counts of this clonotype. The chain couples TRBV7-2 to TRBJ2-4; the D gene is possibly TRBD1 (5 bases). Germline V lookup: CDR1 SGHTA, CDR2 FQGNSA. V was shortened by 1 base and J by 6 bases, with 16 bases between the two germline ends. The CDR3 contains 16 residues. CDR3: CASSLVGIGVRNIQYF. CDR3 coding DNA: TGTGCCAGCAGCTTAGTCGGAATAGGGGTGAGAAACATTCAGTACTTC. Drawing the rest from reference TRBV7-2 and TRBJ2-4, the complete variable domain is GAGVSQSPSNKVTEKGKDVELRCDPISGHTALYWYRQSLGQGLEFLIYFQGNSAPDKSGLPSDRFSAERTGGSVSTLTIQRTQQEDSAVYLCASSLVGIGVRNIQYFGAGTRLSVL.

This rearrangement joins TRBV9 to TRBJ2-1, with D uncertain. Trimming cost V 4 bases and J 8 bases, with 22 bases left between them. Germline-derived CDR1 and CDR2 are SGDLS and YYNGEE. CDR3 length: 16 residues. CDR3 sequence: CASSTLPTGEVDEQFF. Written as DNA, the CDR3 is TGTGCCAGCAGCACACTTCCCACCGGCGAAGTTGATGAGCAGTTCTTC.

The chain couples TRBV24-1 to TRBJ2-3; perhaps D is TRBD1 or TRBD2 (7 bases each). Per germline, CDR1 KGHDR and CDR2 SFDVKD. Trimming took 1 base from V and 4 from J, leaving 14 bases between them. The CDR3 spans 16 residues. The CDR3 loop reads CATSDFVTGRADTQYF. CDR3 nucleotides: TGTGCCACCAGTGATTTCGTGACAGGGAGGGCAGATACGCAGTATTTT.

The chain recombines TRBV5-1 with TRBJ1-1; TRBD1 matches 8 bases. The CDR3 spans 16 residues. V trimming: 4 bases; J trimming: 1 base; junction bases outside the gene matches: 9. Germline V gives CDR1 SGHRS, CDR2 YFSETQ. CDR3 nucleotide sequence: TGCGCCAGCAGCGGACAGGGTTCGCATGCGAACACTGAAGCTTTCTTT. This translates into CASSGQGSHANTEAFF.

This clonotype came up a few times. The rearrangement uses TRBV4-1 and TRBJ2-5, with D tentatively TRBD2 (5 bases). Germline V gene data show CDR1 as MGHRA and CDR2 as YSYEKL. CDR3 length: 14 residues. V dropped 0 bases and J dropped 4 bases, with 9 bases sitting between them. Here the CDR3 reads CASSQDERAETQYF. Written as DNA, the CDR3 is TGCGCCAGCAGCCAAGACGAGAGGGCAGAGACCCAGTACTTC.

This clonotype was seen only a few times. This chain uses TRBV7-3 with TRBJ1-1; a weak D match, TRBD1 (5 bases). The CDR3 has 14 amino acids. CDR1 and CDR2 (germline): SGHTA, FQGTGA. The ends were cut back, 0 bases at V and 6 bases at J, with 11 bases in the middle. The CDR3 reads CASSLTAGPSEAFF. As DNA, the CDR3 is TGTGCCAGCAGCTTAACAGCGGGGCCGTCTGAAGCTTTCTTT.

This clonotype was observed a few times. The CDR3 loop is CASSLVALRGVNNEQFF. The CDR3 DNA follows: TGTGCCAGCAGTTTAGTAGCCCTGAGGGGTGTCAACAATGAGCAGTTCTTC. The chain employs TRBV12-3 or TRBV12-4 and TRBJ2-1; D possibly uses TRBD1 or TRBD2 (5 bases each). This CDR3 is 17 amino acids long. V was shortened by 1 base and J by 5 bases, with 18 bases between the two germline ends.

The chain has TRBV21-1 and TRBJ1-5; the D call in the table, TRBD1, was not verified against the DNA. TRBV21-1 corresponds to a pseudogene. The CDR3 is made up of 16 amino acids. The CDR3 DNA is TGTGCCAGCAGCTCAACCCGGACAAATAGCAATCAGCCCCAGCATTTT. Translation gives CASSSTRTNSNQPQHF.